This T cell receptor (beta chain) comes out of a study of blood T cell repertoires in COVID-19. Here immunoSEQ multiplex PCR was the method, and the copy in TCRdb shows in-frame clones only, minus some. The sample has around 280,000 clones; roughly 89% are singletons. V lost 9 bases, J lost 2 bases, and 12 bases lay in between. This CDR3 is 14 amino acids long. Germline V CDR1 and CDR2: KGHDR, SFDVKD. This clone has only a few counts. This receptor was identified in a woman between 18 and 30 years old with acute COVID-19. What was sequenced was PBMCs or T cells enriched from blood (not recorded which). This chain joins TRBV24-1 and TRBJ2-2; D unresolved. Written as DNA, the CDR3 is TGTGCCACCTCGCCGACTGCAAACACCGGGGAGCTGTTTTTT. Amino acids: CATSPTANTGELFF.